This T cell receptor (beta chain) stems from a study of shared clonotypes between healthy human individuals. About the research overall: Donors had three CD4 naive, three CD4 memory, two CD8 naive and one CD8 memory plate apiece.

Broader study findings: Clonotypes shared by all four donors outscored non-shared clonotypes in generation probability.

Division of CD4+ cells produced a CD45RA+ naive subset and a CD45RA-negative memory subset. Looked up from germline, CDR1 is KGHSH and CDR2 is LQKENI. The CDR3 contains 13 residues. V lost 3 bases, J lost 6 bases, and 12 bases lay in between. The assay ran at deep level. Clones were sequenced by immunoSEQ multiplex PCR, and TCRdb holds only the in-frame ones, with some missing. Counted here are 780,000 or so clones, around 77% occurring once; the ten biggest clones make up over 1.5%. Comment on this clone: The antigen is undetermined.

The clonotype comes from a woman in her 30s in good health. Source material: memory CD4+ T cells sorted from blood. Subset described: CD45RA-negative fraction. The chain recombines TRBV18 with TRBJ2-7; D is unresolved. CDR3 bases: TGTGCCAGCTCACCTTTAGAGTCTCCCGAGCAGTACTTC. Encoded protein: CASSPLESPEQYF.